This T cell receptor (beta chain) appears in the sequencing data of a study of blood T cell repertoires in COVID-19. This CDR3 region has 14 residues. Germline V gene data show CDR1 as SNHLY and CDR2 as FYNNEI. V lost 2 bases to trimming and J lost 3 bases; unmatched junction nucleotides: 0. Original processing methods: Amplifying reference gene primers gave estimates of nucleated cell counts. Data came from immunoSEQ multiplex PCR; TCRdb stores just in-frame clones and leaves some out. The V and J calls and clone size were taken over from that table, and D and trimming were inferred from the DNA. The sample has under 70,000 clones, more than 60% seen once.

The rearrangement uses TRBV2 and TRBJ2-7, with 11 bases identical to TRBD2. The sequence derives from a man aged 55 to 70 with acute or convalescent COVID-19. The specimen was peripheral blood. The CDR3 coding sequence is TGTGCCAGCAGTGAACTAGCGGGAGGCTACGAGCAGTACTTC. The encoded protein is CASSELAGGYEQYF.